A single sample is the source of the 9 T cell receptor beta chains below, sequenced in a study of cytomegalovirus exposure and HLA in healthy donors. Primers included in the PCR were 60 Vbeta and 13 Jbeta primers. Assay used: immunoSEQ multiplex PCR; TCRdb lists only in-frame clones, some missing. The repertoire includes around 49,000 clones, around three quarters of them detected once, and roughly 8% sits in the top ten. Sequenced material: PBMCs. The receptors here all came from a man under 40 in good health and CMV-seropositive.

The chain carries TRBV20-1 and TRBJ1-1, with D unresolved. The CDR3 is made up of 11 amino acids. Trimming took off 4 bases at V and 3 bases at J, with 6 bases between the two ends. Germline CDR1 and CDR2: DFQATT and SNEGSKA (reference sequence). The CDR3, as DNA: TGCAGTGCTAAGGCGGACACTGAAGCTTTCTTT. Translation: CSAKADTEAFF.

This clone has only a few counts. The chain is built from TRBV18 and TRBJ1-1, with D perhaps matching TRBD1 (5 bases). In germline, CDR1 is KGHSH, CDR2 LQKENI. This CDR3 is 13 amino acids long. Trimming removed 3 bases at V and 1 base at J, with 6 bases between. The CDR3: CASSPQGNTEAFF. In DNA, the CDR3 is TGTGCCAGCTCACCGCAGGGGAACACTGAAGCTTTCTTT.

There are many counts of this clone. V and J are TRBV9 and TRBJ1-1, with D tentatively TRBD1 (5 bases). Germline lookup yields CDR1 SGDLS and CDR2 YYNGEE. V gave up 0 bases and J gave up 0 bases, with 6 bases separating them. This CDR3 contains 14 residues. In nucleotides, the CDR3 is TGTGCCAGCAGCGTAGAAGGGGTGAACACTGAAGCTTTCTTT. This sequence encodes CASSVEGVNTEAFF.

V gene TRBV7-9 combines with J gene TRBJ1-5; 9 bases are a match to TRBD1. This CDR3 contains 16 residues. Germline trimming cut 4 bases from V and 3 bases from J; bases unmatched to any gene: 7. Germline V gene data show CDR1 as SEHNR and CDR2 as FQNEAQ (reference sequence). CDR3 amino acids: CASSSSDRGSNQPQHF. The CDR3 region has the DNA TGTGCCAGCAGCTCGTCGGACAGGGGTTCCAATCAGCCCCAGCATTTT.

The chain's CDR3 is CASSQGAEAFF. CDR3 nucleotides: TGTGCCAGCAGCCAGGGCGCTGAAGCTTTCTTT. The chain carries TRBV7-9 and TRBJ1-1; weak D call: TRBD1 (5 bases). This CDR3 is 11 amino acids long. V lost 5 bases and J 6 bases, leaving 7 bases between the germline ends. Germline V lookup: CDR1 SEHNR, CDR2 FQNEAQ (reference sequence).

The rearrangement links TRBV10-3 to TRBJ2-5; D is unresolved. Looked up from germline, CDR1 is ENHRY and CDR2 is SYGVKD. The V end was cut by 4 bases, the J end by 2 bases, with 8 bases between. The CDR3 runs to 13 residues. The CDR3 spells CAISGQAQETQYF. In DNA, the CDR3 is TGTGCCATCAGTGGGCAGGCTCAAGAGACCCAGTACTTC.

The chain employs TRBV7-9 and TRBJ2-7, with 8 nucleotides matching TRBD1. The length of the CDR3 is 15 residues. V lost 5 bases, J lost 3 bases, and 9 bases stayed unmatched. Germline V gives CDR1 SEHNR, CDR2 FQNEAQ (reference sequence). The chain's CDR3 is CASSIKLGQGYEQYF. The CDR3 nucleotides are TGTGCCAGCAGCATTAAACTCGGACAGGGCTACGAGCAGTACTTC.

This clone has a handful of counts. The gene calls are TRBV6-1 and TRBJ1-3, with D possibly TRBD1 on 5 matching bases. Trimming left V 4 bases short and J 4 bases short, with 14 bases between. Germline V lookup: CDR1 MNHNS, CDR2 SASEGT. The length of the CDR3 is 15 residues. The CDR3 reads CASSGFQGDGNTIYF. Written as DNA, the CDR3 is TGTGCCAGCAGTGGCTTTCAGGGTGACGGAAACACCATATATTTT.

V gene TRBV27 combines with J gene TRBJ2-7, with a possible D match to TRBD2 (6 bases). The V end lost 3 bases, the J end lost 5 bases, and 11 bases lay between the germline ends. The CDR3 extends over 13 amino acids. The germline V gene encodes CDR1 MNHEY and CDR2 SMNVEV (reference sequence). Here the CDR3 reads CASSFPPGDEQYF. The CDR3 DNA is TGTGCCAGCAGTTTCCCCCCGGGAGACGAGCAGTACTTC.